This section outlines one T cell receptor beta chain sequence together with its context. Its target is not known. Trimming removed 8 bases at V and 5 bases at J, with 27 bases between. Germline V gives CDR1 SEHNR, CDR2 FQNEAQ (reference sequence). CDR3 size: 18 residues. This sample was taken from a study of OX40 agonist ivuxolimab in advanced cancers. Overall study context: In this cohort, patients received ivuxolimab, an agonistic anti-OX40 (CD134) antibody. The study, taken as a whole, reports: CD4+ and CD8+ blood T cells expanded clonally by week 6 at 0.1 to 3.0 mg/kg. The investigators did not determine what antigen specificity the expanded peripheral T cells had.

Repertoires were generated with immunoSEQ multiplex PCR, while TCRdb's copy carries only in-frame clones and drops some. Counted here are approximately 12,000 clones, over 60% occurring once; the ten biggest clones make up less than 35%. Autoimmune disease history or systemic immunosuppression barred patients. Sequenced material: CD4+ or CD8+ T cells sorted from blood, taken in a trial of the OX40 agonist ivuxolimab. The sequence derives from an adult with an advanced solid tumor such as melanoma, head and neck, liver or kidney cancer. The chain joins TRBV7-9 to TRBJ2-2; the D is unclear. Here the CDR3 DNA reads TGTGCCAGCTCCCCACACCAATTGACAACAACGTATACCGGGGAGCTGTTTTTT. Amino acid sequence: CASSPHQLTTTYTGELFF.